Listed here are 21 T cell receptor beta chains from one sample, sequenced in a study of blood T cell repertoires in COVID-19. Here immunoSEQ multiplex PCR was the method, and the copy in TCRdb shows in-frame clones only, minus some. The table lists more than 250,000 clones, about 82% of them singletons, with around 1.5% in the top ten. Input material: peripheral blood. All receptors derive from a woman in her fifties or sixties with acute or convalescent COVID-19.

J is TRBJ2-7 and V is TRBV9, with TRBD1 as a possible D gene (6 bases). Germline CDR1 and CDR2: SGDLS and YYNGEE. Trimming removed 3 bases at V and 3 bases at J, with 10 bases between. The CDR3 is made up of 13 amino acids. CDR3 nucleotide sequence: TGTGCCAGCAGCGCCGTACAGGGCTACGAGCAGTACTTC. It codes for CASSAVQGYEQYF. Full variable domain (rest looked up from reference TRBV9 and TRBJ2-7): DSGVTQTPKHLITATGQRVTLRCSPRSGDLSVYWYQQSLDQGLQFLIQYYNGEERAKGNILERFSAQQFPDLHSELNLSSLELGDSALYFCASSAVQGYEQYFGPGTRLTVT.

This sequence joins TRBV7-8 and TRBJ2-7; the D is unclear. Trimming cost V 3 bases and J 4 bases, with 13 bases left between them. From germline, CDR1 is SGHVS and CDR2 FQNEAQ. The CDR3 has 14 residues. In DNA, the CDR3 is TGTGCCAGCAGCTTGGTGCAAGCCCCTTACGAGCAGTACTTC. Amino acids: CASSLVQAPYEQYF.

The chain joins TRBV24-1 to TRBJ2-5; perhaps TRBD2 as D (5 bases). Germline loops: CDR1 KGHDR, CDR2 SFDVKD. Trimming shortened V by 5 bases and J by 3 bases, and 9 bases separated the two germline ends. This CDR3 spans 13 amino acids. DNA of the CDR3: TGTGCCACCAGTGGAGGGTGGGAAGAGACCCAGTACTTC. Its translation: CATSGGWEETQYF.

This chain connects TRBV28 to TRBJ2-3; TRBD2 matches 12 bases. This CDR3 region has 15 residues. V was pared by 7 bases and J by 5 bases, with 7 bases of the junction left unmatched. Germline CDR1 and CDR2: MDHEN and SYDVKM. The DNA of the CDR3 is TGTGCCAGCACCCCTAGCGGGAGGGCGGAAGATACGCAGTATTTT. This gives the protein CASTPSGRAEDTQYF.

This clone was found a few times. The gene calls are TRBV6-1 and TRBJ2-5, with TRBD1 matching over 7 bases. The CDR3 runs to 15 residues. The germline V gene encodes CDR1 MNHNS and CDR2 SASEGT. V was pared by 1 base and J by 8 bases, with 10 bases of the junction left unmatched. The CDR3 reads CASSEVGTAGDTQYF. Written as DNA, the CDR3 is TGTGCCAGCAGTGAAGTGGGGACAGCCGGAGATACCCAGTACTTC.

CDR3 sequence (DNA): TGCGCCAGCAGCCAAGAATCCAAAGGAGCAACTAATGAAAAACTGTTTTTT. Amino acid sequence: CASSQESKGATNEKLFF. V and J are TRBV4-3 and TRBJ1-4; D uncertain. The length of the CDR3 is 17 residues. Per germline, CDR1 LGHNA and CDR2 YSLEER. V lost 0 bases and J 0 bases, leaving 11 bases between the germline ends.

The chain has TRBV6-4 and TRBJ2-1; 15 nucleotides line up with TRBD2. With V trimmed by 1 base and J by 9 bases, 4 bases remained unmatched. Germline V gene sequence: CDR1 MRHNA, CDR2 SNTAGT. The CDR3 runs to 16 residues. Here the CDR3 reads CASSDLGLAGGSEQFF. Here the CDR3 DNA reads TGTGCCAGCAGTGACTTAGGACTAGCGGGAGGGAGTGAGCAGTTCTTC.

J is TRBJ1-2 and V is TRBV11-2; the match to TRBD1 covers 10 bases. Trimming removed 3 bases from V and 8 bases from J; junction bases left unmatched: 9. Germline CDR1 is SGHAT and CDR2 is FQNNGV. The CDR3 has 15 residues. The CDR3 protein is CASSFLGDRGRGYTF. CDR3 bases: TGTGCCAGCAGCTTTCTTGGGGACAGGGGTCGCGGCTACACCTTC.

CDR3 nucleotide sequence: TGTGCCACCAGTTTCGGGAGGGGGATCACCGGGGAGCTGTTTTTT. Encoded protein: CATSFGRGITGELFF. The chain has TRBV24-1 and TRBJ2-2, with 8 bases matching TRBD2. The ends lost 6 bases at V and 4 bases at J; junction bases unmatched: 6. This CDR3 spans 15 amino acids. Germline V gives CDR1 KGHDR, CDR2 SFDVKD.

The chain uses TRBV9 and TRBJ1-2; 9 positions match TRBD1. The CDR3 runs 21 residues. From germline, CDR1 is SGDLS and CDR2 YYNGEE. V dropped 0 bases and J dropped 3; count of bases not matched to a gene: 21. The CDR3 reads CASSVAAPGTGRSSVYYGYTF. The CDR3 nucleotides are TGTGCCAGCAGCGTAGCTGCCCCCGGGACAGGGCGGTCGTCCGTGTACTATGGCTACACCTTC.

The chain is built from TRBV6-5 and TRBJ2-2; D remains unclear. The CDR3 length is 15 residues. V was cut by 6 bases and J by 4 bases, with 15 bases left in between. The germline gives CDR1 MNHEY, CDR2 SVGAGI. The CDR3 here is CASRAAVGSTGELFF. Here the CDR3 DNA reads TGTGCCAGCAGGGCCGCGGTTGGAAGCACCGGGGAGCTGTTTTTT.

This chain joins TRBV10-3 and TRBJ2-1; perhaps TRBD2 as D (6 bases). Trimming took 0 bases from V and 0 from J, leaving 18 bases between them. CDR3 length: 19 amino acids. The V gene's germline CDR1 is ENHRY and CDR2 SYGVKD. This chain's CDR3 is CAISESNPFSGSSYNEQFF. The CDR3 nucleotides are TGTGCCATCAGTGAGTCGAATCCTTTTAGCGGTAGCTCCTACAATGAGCAGTTCTTC.

CDR3 nucleotides: TGTGCCAGCAGTTTTACCGGGACAGGAACCTACGAGCAGTACTTC. As protein: CASSFTGTGTYEQYF. The V call is TRBV7-2, the J call TRBJ2-7; 8 bases fit TRBD1. CDR1 SGHTA and CDR2 FQGNSA come from the germline V gene. This CDR3 spans 15 amino acids. The ends lost 6 bases at V and 2 bases at J; junction bases unmatched: 9.

The chain joins TRBV11-2 to TRBJ2-1, with D possibly matching TRBD1 (5 bases). Germline V CDR1 and CDR2: SGHAT, FQNNGV. V shed 0 bases and J shed 15 bases, with 9 bases lying between them. This CDR3 is built from 11 residues. CDR3 amino acids: CASSLEGARFF. The CDR3 nucleotides read TGTGCCAGCAGCTTAGAAGGGGCGCGGTTCTTC. Full variable domain (rest looked up from reference TRBV11-2 and TRBJ2-1): EAGVAQSPRYKIIEKRQSVAFWCNPISGHATLYWYQQILGQGPKLLIQFQNNGVVDDSQLPKDRFSAERLKGVDSTLKIQPAKLEDSAVYLCASSLEGARFFGPGTRLTVL.

The chain joins TRBV7-8 to TRBJ1-2; 7 bases are shared with TRBD1. Per germline, CDR1 SGHVS and CDR2 FQNEAQ. J gave up 4 bases and V 7 bases, and 15 bases lay outside the gene matches. The CDR3 loop spans 16 amino acids. The chain's CDR3 is CASTLGGRQGGYGYTF. The CDR3 DNA reads TGTGCCAGCACCCTAGGGGGTAGACAGGGCGGCTATGGCTACACCTTC.

This chain's CDR3 is CASSGRLNSPLHF. CDR3 bases: TGTGCCAGCAGTGGGCGGCTTAATTCACCCCTCCACTTT. The chain is built from TRBV2 and TRBJ1-6; D gene unclear. The V gene lost 4 bases and the J gene lost 6 bases, with 7 bases spanning the gap. The CDR3 has 13 residues. In germline, CDR1 is SNHLY, CDR2 FYNNEI.

The rearrangement links TRBV12-3 or TRBV12-4 to TRBJ2-5; the match to TRBD1 covers 7 bases. This CDR3 is 13 amino acids long. Trimming at V came to 5 bases and at J to 5 bases, leaving 5 bases not matched to a gene. DNA for the CDR3: TGTGCCAGCAGTAACCGACAGGGCGAGACCCAGTACTTC. As protein: CASSNRQGETQYF.

The CDR3 DNA reads as TGTGCCAGCAGTTCCGGGATAGGTAATTCACCCCTCCACTTT. Protein product: CASSSGIGNSPLHF. The V call is TRBV2, the J call TRBJ1-6; D uncertain. This CDR3 is 14 amino acids long. The germline CDR1 and CDR2 sequences are SNHLY and FYNNEI. The V end was cut by 5 bases, the J end by 6 bases, with 11 bases between.

The chain employs TRBV5-1 and TRBJ2-3, with 13 bases fitting TRBD2. Germline V gene lookup returns CDR1 SGHRS and CDR2 YFSETQ. V was pared by 0 bases and J by 2 bases, with 9 bases of the junction left unmatched. The CDR3 is made up of 19 amino acids. DNA of the CDR3: TGCGCCAGCAGCTTGGCCCCGGGACTAGCGGGAACCGCCACAGATACGCAGTATTTT. Translation: CASSLAPGLAGTATDTQYF. Filled out from reference TRBV5-1 and TRBJ2-3, the complete variable domain reads KAGVTQTPRYLIKTRGQQVTLSCSPISGHRSVSWYQQTPGQGLQFLFEYFSETQRNKGNFPGRFSGRQFSNSRSEMNVSTLELGDSALYLCASSLAPGLAGTATDTQYFGPGTRLTVL.

The gene calls are TRBV10-3 and TRBJ1-2; D perhaps matches TRBD1 (5 bases). V dropped 0 bases and J dropped 8 bases, with 16 bases sitting between them. CDR3 length: 15 residues. Looked up from germline, CDR1 is ENHRY and CDR2 is SYGVKD. The chain's CDR3 is CAISESLSQAGGYTF. DNA for the CDR3: TGTGCCATCAGTGAGTCCCTTTCACAGGCAGGAGGCTACACCTTC.

V usage is TRBV28 and J usage is TRBJ1-2; TRBD1 aligns across 8 bases. The CDR3 is 14 amino acids. J gave up 8 bases and V 6 bases, and 11 bases lay outside the gene matches. Germline CDR1 and CDR2: MDHEN and SYDVKM. CDR3 sequence reads: CASSPTGGRGGYTF. The CDR3 DNA sequence: TGTGCCAGCAGCCCCACAGGGGGTAGAGGAGGCTACACCTTC.